This TCR beta chain originates from a study of T cell responses to AZD1222 COVID-19 vaccine. Study-level findings and limits: Vaccine-related CD4 TCRs covered spike, predominating at 160-218 and 743-854. White British people made up most donors, females outnumbered males, and clonal diversity was possibly underestimated. Spike-specific TCR depth and breadth grew after two AZD1222 doses. Just six AZD1222 recipients tested seropositive at baseline.

The protocol was immunoSEQ multiplex PCR, while the TCRdb copy is restricted to in-frame clones and leaves out a portion. This table holds about 42,000 clones, over 80% found once. With 2 bases removed from V and 6 bases from J, the gap between germline ends came to 20 bases. This CDR3 contains 16 residues. The germline V gene encodes CDR1 SGDLS and CDR2 YYNGEE. As concerns this clone: Its specificity is unknown.

V is TRBV9 and J is TRBJ1-1, with TRBD1 as a possible D gene (5 bases). This receptor was obtained from an adult who received the AZD1222 COVID-19 vaccine. This material consisted of peripheral blood, taken 28 days after the second AZD1222 dose. The CDR3 loop is CASSVSPTERDAEAFF. For the CDR3, the DNA is TGTGCCAGCAGCGTTAGCCCGACAGAAAGGGACGCTGAAGCTTTCTTT. Drawing the rest from reference TRBV9 and TRBJ1-1, the complete variable domain is DSGVTQTPKHLITATGQRVTLRCSPRSGDLSVYWYQQSLDQGLQFLIQYYNGEERAKGNILERFSAQQFPDLHSELNLSSLELGDSALYFCASSVSPTERDAEAFFGQGTRLTVV.